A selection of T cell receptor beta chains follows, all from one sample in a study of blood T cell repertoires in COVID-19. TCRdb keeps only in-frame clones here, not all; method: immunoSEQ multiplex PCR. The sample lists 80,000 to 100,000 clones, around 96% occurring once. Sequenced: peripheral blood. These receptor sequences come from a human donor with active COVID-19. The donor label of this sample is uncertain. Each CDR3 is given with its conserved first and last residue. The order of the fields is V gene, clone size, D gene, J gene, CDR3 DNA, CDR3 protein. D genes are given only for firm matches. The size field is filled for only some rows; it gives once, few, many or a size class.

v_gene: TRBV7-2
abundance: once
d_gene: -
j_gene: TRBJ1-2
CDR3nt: TGTGCCAGCAGCCCCCGCCAGAACTATGGCTACACCTTC
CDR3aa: CASSPRQNYGYTF

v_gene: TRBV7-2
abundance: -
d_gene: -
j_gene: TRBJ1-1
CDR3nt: TGTGCCAGCAGCCCCTCAGGGCGGGAAGCTTTCTTT
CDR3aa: CASSPSGREAFF

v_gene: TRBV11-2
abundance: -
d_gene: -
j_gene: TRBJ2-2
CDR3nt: TGTGCCAGCAGCTTTCGTTACCAGGGCCTGTCTTCGACCGGGGAGCTGTTTTTT
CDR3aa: CASSFRYQGLSSTGELFF

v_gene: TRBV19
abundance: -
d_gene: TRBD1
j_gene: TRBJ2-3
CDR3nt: TGTGCCAGTAGTGCCCACAGGGGGGAGACAGATACGCAGTATTTT
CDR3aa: CASSAHRGETDTQYF

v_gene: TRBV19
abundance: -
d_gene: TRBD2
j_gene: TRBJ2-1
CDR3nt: TGTGCCAGTAGTACCGGGACTATACGCAACAATGAGCAGTTCTTC
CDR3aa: CASSTGTIRNNEQFF

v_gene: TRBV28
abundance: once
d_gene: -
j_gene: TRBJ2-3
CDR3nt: TGTGCCAGCAGTTTGACAGCCCCAGATACGCAGTATTTT
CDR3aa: CASSLTAPDTQYF

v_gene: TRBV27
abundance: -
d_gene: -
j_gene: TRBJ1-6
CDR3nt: TGTGCCAGCAGTTTAGAAGGTATACGGGGGAGCTCCTATAATTCACCCCTCCACTTT
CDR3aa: CASSLEGIRGSSYNSPLHF

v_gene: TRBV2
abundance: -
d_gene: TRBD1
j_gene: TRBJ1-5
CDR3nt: TGTGCCAGCACCTCGGGACAGGGCAATCAGCCCCAGCATTTT
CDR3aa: CASTSGQGNQPQHF

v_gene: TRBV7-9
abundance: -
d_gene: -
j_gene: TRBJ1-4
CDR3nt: TGTGCCAGCAGCCTGTTGGGACTTTGGGAAAAACTGTTTTTT
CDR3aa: CASSLLGLWEKLFF

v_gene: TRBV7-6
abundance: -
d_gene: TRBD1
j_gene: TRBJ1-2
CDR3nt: TGTGCCAGCAGCTTAGCGATAGACGACAGGGGGCAGGGCTATGGCTACACCTTC
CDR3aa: CASSLAIDDRGQGYGYTF

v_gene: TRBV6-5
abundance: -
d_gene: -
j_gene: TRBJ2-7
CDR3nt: TGTGCCAGCAGTTACGACTTTCCAGGGGGGTTCGAGCAGTACTTC
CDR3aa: CASSYDFPGGFEQYF

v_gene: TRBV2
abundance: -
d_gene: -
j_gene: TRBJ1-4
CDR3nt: TGTGCCAGCCTCGAGGGGGATGAAAAACTGTTTTTT
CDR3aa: CASLEGDEKLFF

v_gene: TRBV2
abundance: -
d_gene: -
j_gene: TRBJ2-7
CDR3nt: TGTGCCCGCCGAGAGGGAGAGATGGTGCAGTACTTC
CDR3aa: CARREGEMVQYF

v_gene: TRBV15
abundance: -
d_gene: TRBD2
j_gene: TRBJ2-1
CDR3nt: TGTGCCACCAGCAGAGTGGGTAGCGGGAGTTACAATGAGCAGTTCTTC
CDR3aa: CATSRVGSGSYNEQFF

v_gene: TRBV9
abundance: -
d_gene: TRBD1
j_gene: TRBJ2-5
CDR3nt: TGTGCCAGCAGCGTAGATGAGAGTAGGGGGCCAAAAGAGACCCAGTACTTC
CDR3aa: CASSVDESRGPKETQYF

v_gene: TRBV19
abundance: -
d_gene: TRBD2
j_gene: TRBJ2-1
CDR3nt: TGTGCCAGTAGTATGAGAGGGAGGGGCAATGAGCAGTTCTTC
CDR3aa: CASSMRGRGNEQFF

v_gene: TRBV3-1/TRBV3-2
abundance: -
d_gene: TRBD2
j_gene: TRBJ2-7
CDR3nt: TGTGCCAGCGGGCTAGCGGAACAGCTTGAGCAGTACTTC
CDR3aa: CASGLAEQLEQYF

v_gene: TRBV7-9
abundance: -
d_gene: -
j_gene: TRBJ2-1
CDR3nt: TGTGCCAGCAGCTTAGACATAACGCAACGAAGCTCCTACAATGAGCAGTTCTTC
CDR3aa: CASSLDITQRSSYNEQFF

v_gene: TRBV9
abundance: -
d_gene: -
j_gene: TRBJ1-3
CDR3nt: TGTGCCAGCGGGTCAGGACTCTTGAGCTCTGGAAACACCATATATTTT
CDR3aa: CASGSGLLSSGNTIYF

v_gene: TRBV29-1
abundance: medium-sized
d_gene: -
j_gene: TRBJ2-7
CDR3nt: TGCAGCGTTGAGGTAACAGGGTGGGAGCAGTACTTC
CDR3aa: CSVEVTGWEQYF

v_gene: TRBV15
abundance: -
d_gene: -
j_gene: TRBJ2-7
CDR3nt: TGTGCCACCAGCAGAGATCCGGGTAACCACGAGCAGTACTTC
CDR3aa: CATSRDPGNHEQYF

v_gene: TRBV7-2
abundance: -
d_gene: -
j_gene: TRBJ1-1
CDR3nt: TGTGCCAGCAGTTCGACAGGATCGAACACTGAAGCTTTCTTT
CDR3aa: CASSSTGSNTEAFF

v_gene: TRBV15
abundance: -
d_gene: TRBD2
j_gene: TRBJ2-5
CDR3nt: TGTGCCACCAGCAGCGGACTAGCGGAAAAACAAGAGACCCAGTACTTC
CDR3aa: CATSSGLAEKQETQYF

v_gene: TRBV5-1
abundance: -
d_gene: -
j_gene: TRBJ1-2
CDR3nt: TGCGCCAGCAGCCTGGGGGAGGGCAACTATGGCTACACCTTC
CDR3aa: CASSLGEGNYGYTF

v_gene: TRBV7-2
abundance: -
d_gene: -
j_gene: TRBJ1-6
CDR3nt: TGTGCCAGCAGCCTCACCGGACAGTGGAATTCACCCCTCCACTTT
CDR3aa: CASSLTGQWNSPLHF

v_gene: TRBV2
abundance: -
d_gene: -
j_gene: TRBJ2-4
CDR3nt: TGTGCCAGCAGTGAAGCTGGCAACGCAAACATTCAGTACTTC
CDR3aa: CASSEAGNANIQYF

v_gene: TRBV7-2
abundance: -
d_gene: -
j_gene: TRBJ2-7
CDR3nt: TGTGCCAGCAGCTTAGGAAGGGTGGGGCCTGGCGAGCAGTACTTC
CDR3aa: CASSLGRVGPGEQYF

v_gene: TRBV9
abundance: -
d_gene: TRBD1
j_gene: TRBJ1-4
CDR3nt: TGTGCCAGCAGCCCCGGGGACAGGGGAGCAACTAATGAAAAACTGTTTTTT
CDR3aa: CASSPGDRGATNEKLFF

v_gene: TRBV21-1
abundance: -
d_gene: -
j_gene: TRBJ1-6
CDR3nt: TGTGCCAGCAGCAAAAGCGGTCAGGGACAGGGGAGGAATTCACCCCTCCACTTT
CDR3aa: CASSKSGQGQGRNSPLHF

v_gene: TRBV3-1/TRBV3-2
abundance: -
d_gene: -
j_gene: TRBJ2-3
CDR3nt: TGTGCCAGCAGCCAAGGCGACGGAGTCGGTTGGTATTTT
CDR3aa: CASSQGDGVGWYF

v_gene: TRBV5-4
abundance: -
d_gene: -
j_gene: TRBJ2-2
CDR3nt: TGTGCCAGCAGCCCCTCGTTATCGTCTTACACCGGGGAGCTGTTTTTT
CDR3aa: CASSPSLSSYTGELFF

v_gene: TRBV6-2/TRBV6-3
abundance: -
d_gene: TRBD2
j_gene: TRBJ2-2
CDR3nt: TGTGCCAGCAGTTACTCGGGACTAGCGGGGACCGGGGAGCTGTTTTTT
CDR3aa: CASSYSGLAGTGELFF

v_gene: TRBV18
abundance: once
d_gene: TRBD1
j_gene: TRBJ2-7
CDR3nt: TGTGCCAGCTCACCTCGGACAGGTCTTACCTACGAGCAGTACTTC
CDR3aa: CASSPRTGLTYEQYF

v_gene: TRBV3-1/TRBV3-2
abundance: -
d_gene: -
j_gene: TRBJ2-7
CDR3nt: TGTGCCAGCAGTGGCCAGGAGGCTAATCTTCTCTACGAGCAGTACTTC
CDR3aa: CASSGQEANLLYEQYF

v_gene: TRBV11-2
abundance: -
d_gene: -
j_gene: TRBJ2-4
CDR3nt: TGTGCCAGCAGCCCAGAGTACAGGACCAAAAACATTCAGTACTTC
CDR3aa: CASSPEYRTKNIQYF

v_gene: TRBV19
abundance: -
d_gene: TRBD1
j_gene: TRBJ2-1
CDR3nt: TGTGCCAGTAGTACCTTAGGGGGCTCCGGGTTGAATGAGCAGTTCTTC
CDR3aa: CASSTLGGSGLNEQFF

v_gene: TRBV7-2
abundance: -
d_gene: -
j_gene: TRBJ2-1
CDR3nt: TGTGCCAGCAGCTCGCAGACGGGACTCAAAGGCCCCAATGAGCAGTTCTTC
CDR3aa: CASSSQTGLKGPNEQFF

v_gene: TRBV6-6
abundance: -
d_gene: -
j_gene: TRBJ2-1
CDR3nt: TGTGCCAGCAGGAAGCGCAATGAGCAGTTCTTC
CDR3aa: CASRKRNEQFF

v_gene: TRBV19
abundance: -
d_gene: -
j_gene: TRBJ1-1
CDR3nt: TGTGCCAGTAGTCTTCAGGGGAGGGAGACTGAAGCTTTCTTT
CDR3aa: CASSLQGRETEAFF

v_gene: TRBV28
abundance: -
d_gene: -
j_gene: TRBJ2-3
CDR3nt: TGTGCCAGCAGTTTTGCGTCGGGAGATACGCAGTATTTT
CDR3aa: CASSFASGDTQYF

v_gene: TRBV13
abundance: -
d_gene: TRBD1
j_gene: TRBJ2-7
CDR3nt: TGTGCCAGCAGCTTATGGGGACAGACCTACGAGCAGTACTTC
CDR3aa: CASSLWGQTYEQYF

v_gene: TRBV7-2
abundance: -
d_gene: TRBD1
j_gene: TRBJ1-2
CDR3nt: TGTGCCAACAGCTTAGAGAGACAGGGGGCCTATGGCTACACCTTC
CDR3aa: CANSLERQGAYGYTF

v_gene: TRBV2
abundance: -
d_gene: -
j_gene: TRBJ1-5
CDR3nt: TGTGCCAGCAGTCGTTTTCAGGGGCCCAATCAGCCCCAGCATTTT
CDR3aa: CASSRFQGPNQPQHF

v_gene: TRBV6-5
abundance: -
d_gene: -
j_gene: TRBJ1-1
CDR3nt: TGTGCCAGCAGCAAGGACAGATTGAACACTGAAGCTTTCTTT
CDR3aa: CASSKDRLNTEAFF

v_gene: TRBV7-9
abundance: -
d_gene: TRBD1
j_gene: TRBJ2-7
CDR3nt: TGTGCCAGCAGCTTAGGGACAGGAACCCGAACCTCCTACGAGCAGTACTTC
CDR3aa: CASSLGTGTRTSYEQYF

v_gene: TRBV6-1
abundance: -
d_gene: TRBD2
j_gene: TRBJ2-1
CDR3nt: TGTGCCAGCAGTGTCGGACTAGCGGGACAATACAATGAGCAGTTCTTC
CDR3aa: CASSVGLAGQYNEQFF

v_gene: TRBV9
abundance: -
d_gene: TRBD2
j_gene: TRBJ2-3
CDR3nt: TGTGCCAGCAGCACCCGACTAGCGGCTAGCACAGATACGCAGTATTTT
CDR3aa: CASSTRLAASTDTQYF

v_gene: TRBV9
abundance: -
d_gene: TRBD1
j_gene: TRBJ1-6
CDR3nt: TGTGCCAGCAGCGTCCGGGACAGGAGCTCCTATAATTCACCCCTCCACTTT
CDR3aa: CASSVRDRSSYNSPLHF

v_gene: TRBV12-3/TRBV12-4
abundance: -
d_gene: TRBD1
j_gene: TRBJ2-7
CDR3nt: TGTGCCAGCAGCTCGGACAGGGACTACGAGCAGTACTTC
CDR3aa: CASSSDRDYEQYF

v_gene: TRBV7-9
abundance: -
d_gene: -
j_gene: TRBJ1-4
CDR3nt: TGTGCCAGCAACCCGGTGGCAACTAATGAAAAACTGTTTTTT
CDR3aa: CASNPVATNEKLFF

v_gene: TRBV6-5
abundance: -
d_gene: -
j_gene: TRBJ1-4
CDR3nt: TGTGCCAGCAGGGGGGAGGGCTGGTGGGAAAAACTGTTTTTT
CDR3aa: CASRGEGWWEKLFF

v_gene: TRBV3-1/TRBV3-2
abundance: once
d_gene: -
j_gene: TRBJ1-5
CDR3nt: TGTGCCAGCAGCCAAAGTATCGGTAGCAATCAGCCCCAGCATTTT
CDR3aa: CASSQSIGSNQPQHF

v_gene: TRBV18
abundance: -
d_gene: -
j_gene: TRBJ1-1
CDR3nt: TGTGCCAGCTCACCACCTGTTGCAGGGAACACTGAAGCTTTCTTT
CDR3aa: CASSPPVAGNTEAFF

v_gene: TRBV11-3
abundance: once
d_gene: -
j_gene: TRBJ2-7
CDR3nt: TGTGCCAGCAGCTTCAGGGGGGAGAGCTCCTACGAGCAGTACTTC
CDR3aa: CASSFRGESSYEQYF

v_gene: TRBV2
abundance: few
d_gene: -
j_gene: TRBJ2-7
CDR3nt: TGTGCCAGCAGTGAAAGAGGTAACGAGCAGTACTTC
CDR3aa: CASSERGNEQYF

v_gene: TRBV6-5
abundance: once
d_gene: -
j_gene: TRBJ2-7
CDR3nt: TGTGCCAGCAGTTACTCGGAGGAGTCCTACGAGCAGTACTTC
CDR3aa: CASSYSEESYEQYF

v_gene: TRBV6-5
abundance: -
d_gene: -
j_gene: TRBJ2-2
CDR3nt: TGTGCCAGCAGGACTAGATCCACCGGGGAGCTGTTTTTT
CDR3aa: CASRTRSTGELFF

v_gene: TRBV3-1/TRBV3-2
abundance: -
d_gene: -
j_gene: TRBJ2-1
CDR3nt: TGTGCCAGCAGCCAAGCGGGGAGAAGGCAGTTCTTC
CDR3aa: CASSQAGRRQFF

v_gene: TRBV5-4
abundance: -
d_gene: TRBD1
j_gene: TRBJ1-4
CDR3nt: TGTGCCAGCAGCGGACAGGGGCTAGGAACGGAAAAACTGTTTTTT
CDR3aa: CASSGQGLGTEKLFF